Listed here are 13 T cell receptor beta chains from one sample, sequenced in a study of blood T cells in healthy people across ages. A J-beta primer mix and a sample-barcoded 5' primer were used in a second PCR of about 7 to 12 cycles. One entry per CDR3 protein results from TCRdb running MiXCR on the 5' RACE reads. The table shows approximately 600,000 distinct CDR3 sequences, with 58% occurring only once. Sequencing was performed on blood. All receptors come from a man aged 60 to 69 in good health.

The V gene is TRBV20-1, the J gene TRBJ2-1; TRBD2 matches at 7 bases. The CDR3 extends over 14 amino acids. V shed 1 base, J shed 8 bases, and the junction held 8 bases outside the gene matches. From germline, CDR1 is DFQATT and CDR2 SNEGSKA (reference sequence). The chain's CDR3 is CSARAPGLPDEQFF. The CDR3 bases are TGCAGTGCTAGAGCCCCGGGACTACCGGATGAGCAGTTCTTC.

The chain combines TRBV9 with TRBJ2-7; weak D call: TRBD1 (6 bases). Trimming left V 4 bases short and J 5 bases short, with 25 bases between. Germline V gene data show CDR1 as SGDLS and CDR2 as YYNGEE. The CDR3 runs to 17 residues. The CDR3 nucleotides read TGTGCCAGCAGCAGATTCCGGGACACCCAAGCTTTCGACGAGCAGTACTTC. Its protein product is CASSRFRDTQAFDEQYF.

The CDR3 coding sequence is TGTGCCAGCAGCTCCAGGGGAGCGGGGGATCAAGAGACCCAGTACTTC. Translating it yields CASSSRGAGDQETQYF. The chain recombines TRBV11-2 with TRBJ2-5; 8 bases map to TRBD2. Germline CDR1 SGHAT, CDR2 FQNNGV. This CDR3 is built from 16 residues. The junction had 9 bases not matched to a gene; V was cut back by 4 bases and J by 2 bases.

The chain uses TRBV20-1 and TRBJ2-5, with a weak D call TRBD2 (6 bases). Germline V CDR1 and CDR2: DFQATT, SNEGSKA (reference sequence). The V end was cut by 0 bases, the J end by 4 bases, with 18 bases between. The CDR3 spans 16 residues. The CDR3 DNA reads TGCAGTGCTAGAGATGGGGGGACCCCCGTGCGAGAGACCCAGTACTTC. It yields the protein CSARDGGTPVRETQYF.

The chain links TRBV7-3 to TRBJ2-1; 8 bases align to TRBD1. This CDR3 spans 15 amino acids. Germline V gives CDR1 SGHTA, CDR2 FQGTGA. With V trimmed by 2 bases and J by 6 bases, 6 bases remained unmatched. The CDR3 region is CASSLSRDRGNEQFF. Here the CDR3 DNA reads TGTGCCAGCAGCTTATCGAGAGACAGGGGCAATGAGCAGTTCTTC.

A few counts support this clonotype. The chain has TRBV5-6 and TRBJ2-1; no definite D call. The V and J ends lost 0 bases and 6 bases respectively, with 4 bases between them. There are 12 residues in the CDR3. Per the germline V gene, CDR1 is SGHDT and CDR2 is YYEEEE. The CDR3 here is CASSLEVNEQFF. In DNA form, the CDR3 reads TGTGCCAGCAGCTTGGAGGTCAATGAGCAGTTCTTC.

This rearrangement joins TRBV28 to TRBJ2-7; 9 bases map to TRBD1. Germline CDR1 is MDHEN and CDR2 is SYDVKM. V was clipped by 7 bases and J by 5 bases; unmatched bases: 6. This CDR3 comprises 13 residues. The DNA for the CDR3 is TGTGCCAGCAACCGACAGGGGGGAGACGAGCAGTACTTC. This gives the protein CASNRQGGDEQYF.

The chain couples TRBV21-1 to TRBJ2-7; no DNA check was done on the table's D call, TRBD2. TRBV21-1 is a recognized pseudogene. The CDR3 covers 13 residues. The CDR3 nucleotides read TGTGCCAGCAGCGTTCGGGCCCCGTACGAGCAGTACTTC. This translates into CASSVRAPYEQYF.

The V and J genes are TRBV18 and TRBJ1-2; D remains ambiguous. Germline V CDR1 and CDR2: KGHSH, LQKENI. The CDR3 covers 16 residues. V was cut by 3 bases and J by 3 bases, with 17 bases left in between. Here the CDR3 reads CASSPAGTRLDYGYTF. Written as DNA, the CDR3 is TGTGCCAGCTCACCGGCAGGAACGCGGCTAGACTATGGCTACACCTTC. Drawing the rest from reference TRBV18 and TRBJ1-2, the complete variable domain is NAGVMQNPRHLVRRRGQEARLRCSPMKGHSHVYWYRQLPEEGLKFMVYLQKENIIDESGMPKERFSAEFPKEGPSILRIQQVVRGDSAAYFCASSPAGTRLDYGYTFGSGTRLTVV.

This clonotype was counted a few times. This chain joins TRBV20-1 and TRBJ2-1; D remains unclear. Germline V CDR1 and CDR2: DFQATT, SNEGSKA (reference sequence). This CDR3 has 12 residues. Trimming shortened V by 3 bases and J by 6 bases, and 9 bases separated the two germline ends. CDR3 residues: CSASRPLNEQFF. The CDR3 DNA reads TGCAGTGCTAGTCGACCTCTCAATGAGCAGTTCTTC.

The gene calls are TRBV27 and TRBJ1-2; 8 bases map to TRBD1. This CDR3 spans 15 amino acids. CDR1 is MNHEY and CDR2 is SMNVEV in the germline V gene (reference sequence). The V and J ends lost 0 bases and 6 bases, in that order; junction bases with no gene match: 6. The CDR3 DNA follows: TGTGCCAGCAGTTTATCGAGGACAGGGAACCATGGCTACACCTTC. This encodes CASSLSRTGNHGYTF.

The rearrangement links TRBV25-1 to TRBJ1-1; D remains ambiguous. Trimming cost V 2 bases and J 6 bases, with 13 bases left between them. CDR1 and CDR2 (germline): MGHDK, SYGVNS. The CDR3 sequence is 14 residues long. As DNA, the CDR3 is TGTGCCAGCAGTGAAGTTTCCCGCTACGCTGAAGCTTTCTTT. Amino acid sequence: CASSEVSRYAEAFF.

This clonotype was seen more than once but under ten times. CDR3 in amino acids: CASSHNPAGGNTDTQYF. CDR3 coding DNA: TGTGCCAGCAGCCATAATCCCGCCGGGGGGAACACAGATACGCAGTATTTT. The chain uses TRBV3-1 and TRBJ2-3; TRBD2 matches 7 bases. CDR3 size: 17 residues. Germline V gene data show CDR1 as LGHDT and CDR2 as YNNKEL (reference sequence). The J segment lost 2 bases and the V segment lost 3 bases, leaving 11 bases of the junction unmatched.